Below, 18 T cell receptor beta chains from the same sample are listed, as sequenced in a study of blood T cell repertoires in COVID-19. Sequencing was performed with immunoSEQ multiplex PCR; in TCRdb, only in-frame clones are kept and a portion is missing. The repertoire holds around 91,000 clones, with around 74% as singletons. The sequencing input was peripheral blood. Receptors were obtained from a woman of 80 years or more with active or convalescent COVID-19.

This clone was recorded a few times. This chain uses TRBV5-4 with TRBJ2-1, with 8 bases fitting TRBD2. Germline V gene sequence: CDR1 SGHNT, CDR2 YYREEE (reference sequence). This CDR3 contains 14 residues. J gave up 1 base and V 4 bases, and 1 base lay outside the gene matches. CDR3 DNA: TGTGCCAGCAGCCGGGAGGGATCCTACAATGAGCAGTTCTTC. Translation gives CASSREGSYNEQFF.

The V call is TRBV13, the J call TRBJ2-3; TRBD2 agrees at 12 bases. This CDR3 region has 17 residues. Trimming at V came to 4 bases and at J to 3 bases, leaving 8 bases not matched to a gene. CDR1 PRHDT and CDR2 FYEKMQ come from the germline V gene (reference sequence). This CDR3 reads CASSSKTSGRSTDTQYF. The CDR3 region has the DNA TGTGCCAGCAGCTCCAAGACTAGCGGGAGATCGACAGATACGCAGTATTTT.

This sequence joins TRBV10-2 and TRBJ1-5; no firm D call. Germline CDR1 is WSHSY and CDR2 is SAAADI. CDR3 length: 13 amino acids. Trimming left V 4 bases short and J 6 bases short, with 10 bases between. The CDR3 DNA reads TGCGCCAGCAGTGGGGCAGGAGGTCAGCCCCAGCATTTT. Its protein is CASSGAGGQPQHF.

The gene calls are TRBV7-2 and TRBJ2-1, with D perhaps TRBD1 (5 bases). Trimming cost V 1 base and J 15 bases, with 19 bases left between them. The CDR3 is made up of 14 amino acids. Germline CDR1 reads SGHTA; CDR2 reads FQGNSA. The CDR3 coding sequence is TGTGCCAGCAGCTTAGAAGGGGCAGGGATTATTCGGTTCTTC. Encoded protein: CASSLEGAGIIRFF. The variable domain in full, completed from reference TRBV7-2 and TRBJ2-1, reads GAGVSQSPSNKVTEKGKDVELRCDPISGHTALYWYRQSLGQGLEFLIYFQGNSAPDKSGLPSDRFSAERTGGSVSTLTIQRTQQEDSAVYLCASSLEGAGIIRFFGPGTRLTVL.

This clone has just a few counts. CDR3: CASRAGQGERAFF. CDR3 coding DNA: TGTGCCAGCAGGGCAGGACAGGGAGAGCGAGCTTTCTTT. V gene TRBV6-5 combines with J gene TRBJ1-1, with 8 bases lining up with TRBD1. Germline CDR1 and CDR2: MNHEY and SVGAGI. Trimming removed 6 bases from V and 10 bases from J; junction bases left unmatched: 10. CDR3 size: 13 residues.

This clone was detected a few times. This chain joins TRBV2 and TRBJ1-2, with TRBD1 identical over 9 bases. Germline CDR1 reads SNHLY; CDR2 reads FYNNEI. V lost 5 bases and J lost 4; bases outside the gene matches: 8. The CDR3 extends over 15 amino acids. The CDR3 here is CASSPGQGVLYGYTF. As DNA, the CDR3 is TGTGCCAGCAGTCCGGGACAGGGAGTTCTCTATGGCTACACCTTC.

The chain recombines TRBV9 with TRBJ2-1; 9 bases align to TRBD2. The germline V gene has CDR1 SGDLS and CDR2 YYNGEE. The V segment lost 3 bases and the J segment 9 bases; nucleotides outside the gene matches: 10. CDR3 length: 15 residues. The CDR3 DNA follows: TGTGCCAGCAGCGGGGTAGCGGGAGCATGGGGTGAGCAGTTCTTC. This codes for CASSGVAGAWGEQFF. Full variable domain (missing parts from reference TRBV9 and TRBJ2-1): DSGVTQTPKHLITATGQRVTLRCSPRSGDLSVYWYQQSLDQGLQFLIQYYNGEERAKGNILERFSAQQFPDLHSELNLSSLELGDSALYFCASSGVAGAWGEQFFGPGTRLTVL.

Comments on this clone: At one of its ends the junction is not consistent with the germline gene, which may arise from a read error. The chain has TRBV5-4 and TRBJ1-2; 11 nucleotides line up with TRBD1. The CDR3 has 13 amino acids. Germline CDR1 reads SGHNT; CDR2 reads YYREEE (reference sequence). The CDR3 DNA reads TGTGCCAGCAGCTTCCAGGGGGGACAGGGGGGCGCCTTC. Amino acid sequence: CASSFQGGQGGAF. The entire variable domain, with the rest obtained from reference TRBV5-4 and TRBJ1-2, is as follows: ETGVTQSPTHLIKTRGQQVTLRCSSQSGHNTVSWYQQALGQGPQFIFQYYREEENGRGNFPPRFSGLQFPNYSSELNVNALELDDSALYLCASSFQGGQGGAFGSGTRLTVV.

The gene calls are TRBV7-8 and TRBJ2-3; no definite D call. This CDR3 contains 13 residues. From germline, CDR1 is SGHVS and CDR2 FQNEAQ. Trimming took off 4 bases at V and 1 base at J, with 6 bases between the two ends. This chain's CDR3 is CASSYLGTDTQYF. The CDR3 DNA sequence: TGTGCCAGCAGCTACTTGGGCACAGATACGCAGTATTTT.

V is TRBV29-1 and J is TRBJ2-7; 9 bases map to TRBD1. The J segment lost 6 bases and the V segment lost 6 bases, leaving 15 bases of the junction unmatched. Germline V gene data show CDR1 as SQVTM and CDR2 as ANQGSEA. This CDR3 has 15 residues. CDR3 bases: TGCAGCGTCAAGAACCCGGGACAGGGTATTGGCGAGCAGTACTTC. The encoded protein is CSVKNPGQGIGEQYF.

The gene calls are TRBV29-1 and TRBJ1-1; D ambiguous. Germline CDR1 and CDR2: SQVTM and ANQGSEA. CDR3 length: 10 residues. Trimming stripped 4 bases from V and 8 bases from J, with 8 bases between. The CDR3 DNA reads TGCAGCGTTGGTTCGGAGGAAGCTTTCTTT. Its translation: CSVGSEEAFF.

This clone occurred many times. The chain combines TRBV10-3 with TRBJ1-2; 12 bases agree with TRBD1. This CDR3 spans 15 amino acids. After removal of 7 bases from V and 8 bases from J, the junction contained 11 bases not matched to a gene. The germline gives CDR1 ENHRY, CDR2 SYGVKD. As DNA, the CDR3 is TGTGCCATCATGGGAACGGGACAGGGGGCTGGGGGCTACACCTTC. It yields the protein CAIMGTGQGAGGYTF.

This clone was seen only once. The genes are TRBV19 and TRBJ2-4; 10 bases line up with TRBD2. The V gene end was trimmed by 3 bases and the J gene end by 7 bases; junction bases not matched to a gene: 6. The CDR3 has 15 amino acids. Germline CDR1 and CDR2: LNHDA and SQIVND (reference sequence). CDR3 in DNA: TGTGCCAGTAGTATCTCGCTAGCGGGAGAGAACATTCAGTACTTC. This codes for CASSISLAGENIQYF.

CDR3 sequence: CASSQVPGQGTNSYEQYF. In DNA, the CDR3 is TGTGCCAGCAGCCAAGTCCCGGGACAGGGGACGAACTCCTACGAGCAGTACTTC. The chain recombines TRBV6-2 or TRBV6-3 with TRBJ2-7, with 10 bases lining up with TRBD1. Germline CDR1 MNHEY, CDR2 SVGEGT. Unmatched junction bases numbered 14, after V lost 6 bases and J lost 0 bases. The CDR3 runs to 18 residues.

The CDR3 protein is CASSSAGTGVSEAFF. The CDR3 nucleotides are TGTGCCAGCAGCAGCGCCGGGACAGGGGTTTCTGAAGCTTTCTTT. The chain has TRBV9 and TRBJ1-1; 10 positions match TRBD1. The germline gives CDR1 SGDLS, CDR2 YYNGEE. The CDR3 runs to 15 residues. The V segment lost 4 bases and the J segment 6 bases; nucleotides outside the gene matches: 9.

The rearrangement uses TRBV9 and TRBJ1-1; 8 nucleotides align to TRBD1. CDR1 and CDR2 from the germline V gene are SGDLS and YYNGEE. J was trimmed by 4 bases and V by 4 bases; bases with no gene match: 9. The CDR3 loop spans 15 amino acids. CDR3 DNA sequence: TGTGCCAGCAGCCCACGACAGGGGTCGGGCACTGAAGCTTTCTTT. It yields the protein CASSPRQGSGTEAFF.

The gene calls are TRBV19 and TRBJ1-2, with D possibly TRBD1 on 5 matching bases. Germline-derived CDR1 and CDR2 are LNHDA and SQIVND (reference sequence). The V and J ends lost 0 bases and 5 bases respectively, with 13 bases between them. This CDR3 contains 15 residues. The CDR3 DNA reads TGTGCCAGTAGTATAGATGACAGATCGAATTATGGCTACACCTTC. As protein: CASSIDDRSNYGYTF.

The V gene is TRBV10-3, the J gene TRBJ2-3; TRBD1 aligns across 7 bases. The CDR3 covers 14 residues. With V trimmed by 5 bases and J by 2 bases, 4 bases remained unmatched. Per the germline V gene, CDR1 is ENHRY and CDR2 is SYGVKD. CDR3 nucleotide sequence: TGTGCCATCAGTCCCGGGACAGCCACAGATACGCAGTATTTT. This codes for CAISPGTATDTQYF.